Shown below are 21 T cell receptor beta chains from a single sample sequenced in a study of high-grade serous ovarian cancer treatment subgroups. Profiling relied on immunoSEQ multiplex PCR, and the TCRdb table lists in-frame clones only, not all of them. In the table there are approximately 5,000 clones, around 80% of which are singletons. Tumor samples were taken before definitive surgery or chemotherapy. Material: tumor tissue. These receptors all come from a human donor with high-grade serous ovarian cancer.

The genes are TRBV30 and TRBJ1-3, with TRBD1 as a possible D gene (6 bases). The CDR3 spans 14 residues. V gave up 8 bases and J gave up 4 bases, with 18 bases separating them. CDR1 is GTSNPN, CDR2 SVGIG, per germline (reference sequence). The DNA for the CDR3 is TGTGCCCTTCTACGGGGGGCCTCCGGAAACACCATATATTTT. Protein product: CALLRGASGNTIYF.

The chain combines TRBV12-5 with TRBJ2-7; 8 positions match TRBD1. The CDR3 covers 14 residues. Germline V CDR1 and CDR2: LGHNT, FRNRAP. The J segment lost 3 bases and the V segment lost 6 bases, leaving 7 bases of the junction unmatched. This chain's CDR3 is CASGTGTGYYEQYF. In DNA form, the CDR3 reads TGTGCTAGTGGCACCGGGACAGGATACTACGAGCAGTACTTC.

J is TRBJ2-7 and V is TRBV5-5; TRBD1 aligns across 7 bases. V gave up 10 bases and J gave up 1 base; unmatched junction bases: 5. There are 12 residues in the CDR3. Germline V gene data show CDR1 as SGHKS and CDR2 as YYEKEE (reference sequence). CDR3 in amino acids: CASGTASYEQYF. The CDR3 nucleotides read TGTGCCTCCGGGACAGCATCCTACGAGCAGTACTTC.

The chain is built from TRBV7-2 and TRBJ2-1, with 10 nucleotides matching TRBD2. CDR3 length equals 17 residues. The J segment lost 3 bases and the V segment lost 0 bases, leaving 5 bases of the junction unmatched. In germline, CDR1 is SGHTA, CDR2 FQGNSA. In DNA form, the CDR3 reads TGTGCCAGCAGCTTAGCGCTGTTAGCGGGGGGCTACAATGAGCAGTTCTTC. This translates into CASSLALLAGGYNEQFF.

The chain recombines TRBV6-1 with TRBJ2-5, with a weak D call TRBD2 (6 bases). The CDR3 totals 14 residues. Trimming pared 5 bases from V and 5 bases from J, leaving 15 bases between. Germline CDR1 is MNHNS and CDR2 is SASEGT. CDR3 in amino acids: CASSQSLAAETQYF. The CDR3 DNA follows: TGTGCCAGCAGTCAATCCTTAGCGGCGGAGACCCAGTACTTC.

This clone was seen just once. The chain has TRBV5-1 and TRBJ2-3, with 8 positions matching TRBD1. CDR3 size: 15 residues. J gave up 6 bases and V 4 bases, and 10 bases lay outside the gene matches. Germline assignment: CDR1 SGHRS and CDR2 YFSETQ. The CDR3 nucleotides are TGCGCCAGCAGCGCGCTACAGGGGGAGTTTGATACGCAGTATTTT. Protein: CASSALQGEFDTQYF.

The chain couples TRBV2 to TRBJ2-1; no reliable D call. Germline assignment: CDR1 SNHLY and CDR2 FYNNEI. V was shortened by 8 bases and J by 0 bases, with 8 bases between the two germline ends. CDR3 length equals 13 residues. The CDR3 bases are TGTGCCAGCGAACGGAGCTCCTACAATGAGCAGTTCTTC. This translates into CASERSSYNEQFF. The full variable domain, completed using reference TRBV2 and TRBJ2-1, is EPEVTQTPSHQVTQMGQEVILRCVPISNHLYFYWYRQILGQKVEFLVSFYNNEISEKSEIFDDQFSVERPDGSNFTLKIRSTKLEDSAMYFCASERSSYNEQFFGPGTRLTVL.

This chain connects TRBV2 to TRBJ2-1; D not certain. Germline CDR1 reads SNHLY; CDR2 reads FYNNEI. With 3 bases removed from V and 1 base from J, the gap between germline ends came to 10 bases. CDR3 length: 15 residues. CDR3 region: CASSDEPGSYNEQFF. The CDR3 nucleotides read TGTGCCAGCAGTGACGAACCTGGTTCCTACAATGAGCAGTTCTTC.

The V call is TRBV2, the J call TRBJ1-1; D gene ambiguous. The V end lost 5 bases, the J end lost 1 base, and 11 bases lay between the germline ends. Looked up from germline, CDR1 is SNHLY and CDR2 is FYNNEI. The CDR3 runs 14 residues. CDR3 sequence: CASSPPLTNTEAFF. Here the CDR3 DNA reads TGTGCCAGCAGTCCACCCCTCACGAACACTGAAGCTTTCTTT.

The chain links TRBV4-1 to TRBJ2-5; 11 nucleotides match TRBD2. Germline V gives CDR1 MGHRA, CDR2 YSYEKL. The CDR3 has 17 residues. V lost 3 bases and J lost 4; bases outside the gene matches: 10. CDR3 loop: CASSHGRLSGGGETQYF. The CDR3 coding sequence is TGCGCCAGCAGCCACGGCCGTCTTAGCGGGGGGGGAGAGACCCAGTACTTC.

This clone was seen just once. The V and J genes are TRBV30 and TRBJ1-5; D is uncertain. Between the trimmed V and J ends, which lost 2 bases and 0 bases, there was a span of 20 bases. CDR1 GTSNPN and CDR2 SVGIG come from the germline V gene (reference sequence). The CDR3 spans 18 residues. In DNA form, the CDR3 reads TGTGCCTGGAGTTCATTTGACCCGCTCTGGGATAGCAATCAGCCCCAGCATTTT. Protein: CAWSSFDPLWDSNQPQHF.

V gene TRBV5-4 combines with J gene TRBJ2-3; D unclear. Trimming took 1 base from V and 2 from J, leaving 8 bases between them. This CDR3 comprises 14 residues. Germline V gives CDR1 SGHNT, CDR2 YYREEE (reference sequence). The CDR3 region has the DNA TGTGCCAGCAGCTTGAGGATCGCCACAGATACGCAGTATTTT. This translates into CASSLRIATDTQYF. The whole variable domain, filled in from reference TRBV5-4 and TRBJ2-3, reads ETGVTQSPTHLIKTRGQQVTLRCSSQSGHNTVSWYQQALGQGPQFIFQYYREEENGRGNFPPRFSGLQFPNYSSELNVNALELDDSALYLCASSLRIATDTQYFGPGTRLTVL.

J is TRBJ1-1 and V is TRBV5-1; no clear D. Germline V lookup: CDR1 SGHRS, CDR2 YFSETQ. V lost 2 bases and J 1 base, leaving 21 bases between the germline ends. CDR3 length: 18 amino acids. The CDR3 loop reads CASSFGGEYSVGNTEAFF. CDR3 nucleotide sequence: TGCGCCAGCAGCTTCGGTGGGGAGTACTCCGTGGGGAACACTGAAGCTTTCTTT.

This clone was found a few times. The chain carries TRBV7-9 and TRBJ1-1; TRBD1 aligns across 9 bases. Germline loops: CDR1 SEHNR, CDR2 FQNEAQ (reference sequence). The CDR3 loop spans 13 amino acids. V was pared by 3 bases and J by 11 bases, with 7 bases of the junction left unmatched. CDR3 amino acids: CASSLRDRDYAFF. The CDR3 DNA follows: TGTGCCAGCAGCTTGCGGGACAGGGACTACGCTTTCTTT.

The chain links TRBV30 to TRBJ1-1; 9 bases are shared with TRBD1. V lost 3 bases to trimming and J lost 5 bases; unmatched junction nucleotides: 10. This CDR3 spans 15 amino acids. The germline V gene encodes CDR1 GTSNPN and CDR2 SVGIG (reference sequence). CDR3 residues: CAWRVTGGSLTEAFF. The CDR3, as DNA: TGTGCCTGGAGGGTGACAGGGGGGAGTTTGACTGAAGCTTTCTTT.

The CDR3 loop reads CASSLIAGKNNEQFF. DNA for the CDR3: TGTGCCAGCAGCTTGATAGCGGGGAAAAACAATGAGCAGTTCTTC. The V and J genes are TRBV5-4 and TRBJ2-1; TRBD2 agrees at 8 bases. V lost 1 base and J lost 5; bases outside the gene matches: 5. The CDR3 is made up of 15 amino acids. Germline CDR1 SGHNT, CDR2 YYREEE (reference sequence).

V gene TRBV6-5 combines with J gene TRBJ1-1, with a tentative D call TRBD1 (6 bases). The CDR3 spans 15 residues. Trimming removed 5 bases at V and 4 bases at J, with 17 bases between. The germline gives CDR1 MNHEY, CDR2 SVGAGI. CDR3 coding DNA: TGTGCCAGCAGTAACGGGGGGGCCGTGTTCACTGAAGCTTTCTTT. Its protein product is CASSNGGAVFTEAFF.

The chain is built from TRBV12-5 and TRBJ1-3, with D possibly TRBD1 on 6 matching bases. The germline CDR1 and CDR2 sequences are LGHNT and FRNRAP. The CDR3 loop spans 16 amino acids. V gave up 2 bases and J gave up 2 bases, with 13 bases separating them. The CDR3 loop is CASGLRSRDTGNTIYF. The CDR3 bases are TGTGCTAGTGGTTTGCGGAGCCGGGACACTGGAAACACCATATATTTT.

The chain recombines TRBV19 with TRBJ2-3; TRBD1 agrees at 7 bases. Trimming took 5 bases from V and 1 from J; bases not matched to a gene: 9. The CDR3 is 16 amino acids. Germline V gene lookup returns CDR1 LNHDA and CDR2 SQIVND (reference sequence). CDR3 sequence reads: CASSPNRQGGTDTQYF. The CDR3 nucleotides read TGTGCCAGTAGTCCTAATCGACAGGGAGGCACAGATACGCAGTATTTT.

The chain links TRBV29-1 to TRBJ2-7, with D possibly matching TRBD2 (6 bases). The CDR3 runs to 13 residues. CDR1 is SQVTM and CDR2 is ANQGSEA in the germline V gene. V was pared by 6 bases and J by 7 bases, with 19 bases between. CDR3: CSVQTDYGGEQYF. The CDR3 coding sequence is TGCAGCGTCCAGACCGACTACGGGGGTGAGCAGTACTTC.

In its sample, this clone was seen once. The V gene is TRBV7-9, the J gene TRBJ1-1; weak D call: TRBD1 (6 bases). The CDR3 extends over 16 amino acids. Trimming removed 5 bases from V and 4 bases from J, with 20 bases in between. CDR1 SEHNR and CDR2 FQNEAQ come from the germline V gene (reference sequence). The CDR3 reads CASSKGGGGQRTEAFF. Here the CDR3 DNA reads TGTGCCAGCAGCAAGGGGGGAGGGGGGCAGCGCACTGAAGCTTTCTTT.